These 27 T cell receptor beta chains were all obtained from the same sample, sequenced in a study of blood T cells in healthy people across ages. A second about 6 to 11 cycle PCR used barcoded and J-beta primers. TCRdb reanalysed the 5' RACE reads using MiXCR and keeps one entry per CDR3 protein. The repertoire consists of around 1.5 million distinct CDR3 sequences, with around 39% occurring once and the leading ten covering 7.9%. The sample consisted of blood. The receptors originated from a woman aged 18-30 years in good health.

The rearrangement uses TRBV21-1 and TRBJ1-5; TRBD1, the table's D call, was not compared with the DNA. TRBV21-1 is given as a pseudogene. The CDR3 is 13 residues long. The CDR3 is CASRTGHNQPQHF. The CDR3 DNA reads TGTGCCAGCAGGACAGGCCACAATCAGCCCCAGCATTTT.

The chain joins TRBV28 to TRBJ1-2; no firm D call. This CDR3 spans 11 amino acids. The germline V gene encodes CDR1 MDHEN and CDR2 SYDVKM. The chain's CDR3 is CGYRTNYGYTF. Written as DNA, the CDR3 is TGTGGATACCGAACTAACTATGGCTACACCTTC.

There are a few counts of this clonotype. This sequence joins TRBV7-2 and TRBJ2-1; D is possibly TRBD1 (6 bases). CDR1 is SGHTA, CDR2 FQGNSA, per germline. The CDR3 covers 14 residues. Trimming took off 7 bases at V and 3 bases at J, with 13 bases between the two ends. CDR3: CASNPGTNYNEQFF. The CDR3 region has the DNA TGTGCCAGCAACCCCGGGACAAACTACAATGAGCAGTTCTTC.

The sample holds a few counts of this clonotype. The V and J genes are TRBV5-1 and TRBJ2-3; 7 bases agree with TRBD1. CDR3 length: 15 residues. With 3 bases clipped from V and 2 bases from J, the junction kept 6 bases outside the gene matches. Germline assignment: CDR1 SGHRS and CDR2 YFSETQ. Written as DNA, the CDR3 is TGCGCCAGCAGCTCGGACAGGTCTAACACAGATACGCAGTATTTT. This translates into CASSSDRSNTDTQYF.

The CDR3 loop reads CASSLGYRASSYNEQFF. The CDR3 nucleotides read TGTGCCAGCAGCTTAGGATACAGGGCCAGCTCCTACAATGAGCAGTTCTTC. The V and J genes are TRBV13 and TRBJ2-1, with D maybe TRBD1 (6 bases). V was pared by 0 bases and J by 0 bases, with 12 bases between. The CDR3 covers 17 residues. Germline V gene data show CDR1 as PRHDT and CDR2 as FYEKMQ (reference sequence).

The chain's CDR3 is CSALLEGVFPNEQYF. In DNA, the CDR3 is TGCAGTGCCCTCTTGGAGGGAGTTTTCCCCAATGAGCAGTACTTC. The V and J genes are TRBV20-1 and TRBJ2-7, with D possibly TRBD2 on 6 matching bases. The CDR3 extends over 15 amino acids. Trimming took off 6 bases at V and 7 bases at J, with 25 bases between the two ends. Germline V CDR1 and CDR2: DFQATT, SNEGSKA (reference sequence).

This chain uses TRBV4-2 with TRBJ2-7, with a possible D match to TRBD1 (5 bases). This CDR3 is 16 amino acids long. V lost 4 bases and J lost 2, with 18 bases in between. The germline CDR1 and CDR2 sequences are LGHNA and YNFKEQ. The CDR3 loop is CASSPGSGKDAYEQYF. The CDR3 DNA is TGTGCCAGCAGCCCAGGTTCAGGGAAAGACGCCTACGAGCAGTACTTC.

This clonotype was counted at least ten times. The genes are TRBV7-6 and TRBJ2-1; 7 bases line up with TRBD2. Germline V gene data show CDR1 as SGHVS and CDR2 as FNYEAQ. After removal of 3 bases from V and 0 bases from J, the junction contained 2 bases not matched to a gene. The CDR3 is 15 amino acids. CDR3 bases: TGTGCCAGCAGCTTGGGGACTATCTCCTACAATGAGCAGTTCTTC. Amino acid sequence: CASSLGTISYNEQFF.

This chain uses TRBV5-1 with TRBJ2-7; D gene unclear. V lost 1 base, J lost 8 bases, and 10 bases lay in between. The CDR3 consists of 12 residues. Germline assignment: CDR1 SGHRS and CDR2 YFSETQ. The CDR3 DNA is TGCGCCAGCAGCTTGTCACCCGAAAAGCAGTACTTC. This gives the protein CASSLSPEKQYF.

The chain is built from TRBV30 and TRBJ1-2; D not certain. Trimming took 3 bases from V and 7 from J, leaving 15 bases between them. Germline V gene sequence: CDR1 GTSNPN, CDR2 SVGIG (reference sequence). This CDR3 has 13 residues. The CDR3 DNA reads as TGTGCCTGGAGCGCTCGGGCCCCCATTGGCTACACCTTC. It is translated as CAWSARAPIGYTF.

The V and J genes are TRBV20-1 and TRBJ2-5; 7 bases align to TRBD1. The assigned J gene may be wrong: the sequence end matches TRBJ2-7 better. CDR1 is DFQATT and CDR2 is SNEGSKA in the germline V gene (reference sequence). This CDR3 comprises 13 residues. In nucleotides, the CDR3 is TGCAGTGCTAGAGAGGGACAGCTGAACGAGCAGTACTTC. Its translation is CSAREGQLNEQYF.

The chain uses TRBV6-6 and TRBJ1-2, with 10 bases identical to TRBD1. CDR1 MNHNY and CDR2 SVGAGI come from the germline V gene (reference sequence). Trimming took 5 bases from V and 8 from J; bases not matched to a gene: 8. The CDR3 length is 14 residues. Here the CDR3 reads CASSQGQGWEGYTF. The CDR3 DNA sequence: TGTGCCAGCAGTCAGGGACAGGGGTGGGAGGGCTACACCTTC.

This clonotype was recorded only once. The rearrangement uses TRBV9 and TRBJ2-1, with unresolved D. The CDR3 contains 14 residues. Germline lookup yields CDR1 SGDLS and CDR2 YYNGEE. The germline V and J ends were trimmed by 0 bases and 8 bases, with 12 bases remaining between them. CDR3 sequence: CASSVGGSRDEQFF. CDR3 DNA sequence: TGTGCCAGCAGCGTAGGGGGTAGTCGGGATGAGCAGTTCTTC.

This clonotype was observed a handful of times. This rearrangement joins TRBV18 to TRBJ2-7; a possible D gene is TRBD1 (5 bases). Germline CDR1 and CDR2: KGHSH and LQKENI. The CDR3 loop spans 14 amino acids. V was shortened by 5 bases and J by 3 bases, with 14 bases between the two germline ends. CDR3 nucleotide sequence: TGTGCCAGCTCAAAGCGAGCACAGGACTACGAGCAGTACTTC. Its translation: CASSKRAQDYEQYF.

The chain joins TRBV6-5 to TRBJ2-1; the D gene is possibly TRBD1 (6 bases). Trimming pared 5 bases from V and 15 bases from J, leaving 14 bases between. This CDR3 is built from 11 residues. Germline V CDR1 and CDR2: MNHEY, SVGAGI. CDR3 sequence: CASSPPQGPFF. The CDR3 DNA sequence: TGTGCCAGCAGTCCGCCGCAGGGGCCGTTCTTC.

This clonotype was counted between two and nine times. One end of the junction varies from germline; a read error may be responsible. The gene calls are TRBV4-1 and TRBJ1-5; TRBD1 agrees at 7 bases. Germline-derived CDR1 and CDR2 are MGHRA and YSYEKL. CDR3 size: 15 residues. The CDR3 spells CASSQGQLSNQPQHF. The CDR3 DNA sequence: TGTGCCAGCAGCCAGGGACAGCTTAGCAATCAGCCCCAGCATTTT.

The chain has TRBV20-1 and TRBJ2-7; TRBD2 might be the D (7 bases). This CDR3 is 14 amino acids long. Per the germline V gene, CDR1 is DFQATT and CDR2 is SNEGSKA (reference sequence). Trimming shortened V by 3 bases and J by 7 bases, and 19 bases separated the two germline ends. The CDR3 sequence is CSASSRGPVWEQYF. For the CDR3, the DNA is TGCAGTGCTAGTTCGCGGGGGCCGGTGTGGGAGCAGTACTTC.

The chain uses TRBV4-1 and TRBJ2-3; 10 nucleotides match TRBD2. Looked up from germline, CDR1 is MGHRA and CDR2 is YSYEKL. V lost 3 bases and J lost 0; bases outside the gene matches: 6. The CDR3 extends over 17 amino acids. CDR3 sequence: CASSHRTSGTSTDTQYF. The DNA of the CDR3 is TGCGCCAGCAGCCACCGGACTAGCGGAACTAGCACAGATACGCAGTATTTT.

This clonotype was seen repeatedly, ten times or more. This sequence joins TRBV7-6 and TRBJ2-1; D is perhaps TRBD1 (6 bases). This CDR3 is built from 13 residues. The V and J ends lost 3 bases and 9 bases respectively, with 12 bases between them. Germline V CDR1 and CDR2: SGHVS, FNYEAQ. The DNA of the CDR3 is TGTGCCAGCAGCTTGGTAGGGGGTGGTGAGCAGTTCTTC. Translating gives CASSLVGGGEQFF. The full variable domain, rest sourced from reference TRBV7-6 and TRBJ2-1, is GAGVSQSPRYKVTKRGQDVALRCDPISGHVSLYWYRQALGQGPEFLTYFNYEAQQDKSGLPNDRFSAERPEGSISTLTIQRTEQRDSAMYRCASSLVGGGEQFFGPGTRLTVL.

This clonotype showed up just a few times. The V and J genes are TRBV18 and TRBJ1-5, with unresolved D. Trimming shortened V by 4 bases and J by 4 bases, and 14 bases separated the two germline ends. This CDR3 is built from 15 residues. Germline V gives CDR1 KGHSH, CDR2 LQKENI. CDR3 in DNA: TGTGCCAGCTCACTCGGACGGGATGGGAATCAGCCCCAGCATTTT. It yields the protein CASSLGRDGNQPQHF.

This clonotype was observed at least ten times. The chain carries TRBV7-9 and TRBJ2-7; D unresolved. The germline gives CDR1 SEHNR, CDR2 FQNEAQ (reference sequence). CDR3 size: 11 residues. V was trimmed by 5 bases and J by 3 bases, leaving 5 bases between them. The CDR3 nucleotides are TGTGCCAGCAGCCGGATCTACGAGCAGTACTTC. Translation gives CASSRIYEQYF.

This clonotype came up a few times. The rearrangement uses TRBV12-3 or TRBV12-4 and TRBJ1-2, with TRBD1 identical over 7 bases. With V trimmed by 5 bases and J by 8 bases, 14 bases remained unmatched. The CDR3 has 15 amino acids. The CDR3 loop reads CASSGTVPTGGGYTF. The CDR3 nucleotides are TGTGCCAGCAGTGGGACAGTCCCAACTGGGGGAGGCTACACCTTC.

The rearrangement joins TRBV6-4 to TRBJ2-5; TRBD2 matches 8 bases. There are 14 residues in the CDR3. Germline CDR1 reads MRHNA; CDR2 reads SNTAGT. Trimming took 9 bases from V and 11 from J; bases not matched to a gene: 17. The CDR3, as DNA: TGTGCCAGAAAGCCGGGACTAGGTTACAATGAGCAGTACTTC. Translation: CARKPGLGYNEQYF.

The CDR3 sequence is CSGGLAGASNEQYF. The CDR3 DNA reads TGCAGCGGAGGACTAGCGGGAGCCTCAAATGAGCAGTACTTC. The V gene is TRBV29-1, the J gene TRBJ2-5; TRBD2 matches 13 bases. Germline CDR1 and CDR2: SQVTM and ANQGSEA. This CDR3 contains 14 residues. V was clipped by 7 bases and J by 11 bases; unmatched bases: 13.

The V call is TRBV3-1, the J call TRBJ2-7; 8 bases are a match to TRBD2. CDR1 is LGHDT and CDR2 is YNNKEL in the germline V gene (reference sequence). The junction had 5 bases not matched to a gene; V was cut back by 0 bases and J by 4 bases. The CDR3 is 15 residues long. The CDR3 loop is CASSQEVGRAYEQYF. The CDR3 coding sequence is TGTGCCAGCAGCCAAGAGGTCGGGAGGGCTTACGAGCAGTACTTC.

The chain couples TRBV18 to TRBJ2-7; D is unresolved. The V gene's germline CDR1 is KGHSH and CDR2 LQKENI. The CDR3 has 14 residues. V shed 2 bases and J shed 0 bases, with 8 bases lying between them. The DNA for the CDR3 is TGTGCCAGCTCACCATCTCAGAGCTCCTACGAGCAGTACTTC. The encoded protein is CASSPSQSSYEQYF. Using reference TRBV18 and TRBJ2-7 for the parts outside the CDR3, the full variable domain is NAGVMQNPRHLVRRRGQEARLRCSPMKGHSHVYWYRQLPEEGLKFMVYLQKENIIDESGMPKERFSAEFPKEGPSILRIQQVVRGDSAAYFCASSPSQSSYEQYFGPGTRLTVT.

The chain uses TRBV7-9 and TRBJ1-6, with 7 bases matching TRBD1. This CDR3 comprises 16 residues. The V gene's germline CDR1 is SEHNR and CDR2 FQNEAQ (reference sequence). The V and J ends lost 3 bases and 10 bases, in that order; junction bases with no gene match: 12. The CDR3 sequence: CASSFGYRGTGSPLHF. The CDR3 DNA reads TGTGCCAGCAGCTTTGGTTACAGGGGCACCGGATCACCCCTCCACTTT.